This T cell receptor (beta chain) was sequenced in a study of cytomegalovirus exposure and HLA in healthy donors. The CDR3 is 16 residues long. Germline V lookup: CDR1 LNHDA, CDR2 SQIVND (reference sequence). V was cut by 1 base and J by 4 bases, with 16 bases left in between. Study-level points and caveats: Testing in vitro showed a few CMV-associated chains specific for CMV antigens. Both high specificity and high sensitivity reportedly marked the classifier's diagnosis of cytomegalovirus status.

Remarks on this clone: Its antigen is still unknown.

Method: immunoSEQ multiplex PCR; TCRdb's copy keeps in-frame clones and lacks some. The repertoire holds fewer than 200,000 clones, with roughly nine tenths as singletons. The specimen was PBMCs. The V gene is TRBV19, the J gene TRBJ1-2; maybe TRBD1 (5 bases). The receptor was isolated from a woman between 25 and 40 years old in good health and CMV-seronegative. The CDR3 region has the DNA TGTGCCAGTAGTATAGTTCGGGGCGGAGGGACCTATGGCTACACCTTC. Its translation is CASSIVRGGGTYGYTF.